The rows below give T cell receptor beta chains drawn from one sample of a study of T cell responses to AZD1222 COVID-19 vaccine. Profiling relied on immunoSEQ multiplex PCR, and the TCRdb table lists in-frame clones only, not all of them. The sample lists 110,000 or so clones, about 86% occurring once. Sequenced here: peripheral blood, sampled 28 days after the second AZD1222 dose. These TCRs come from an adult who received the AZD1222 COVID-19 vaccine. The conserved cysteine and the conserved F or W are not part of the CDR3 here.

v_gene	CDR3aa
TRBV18	ASSPSLLGTGVTGYT
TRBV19	ASSTPGVPGYGYT
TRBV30	AWSGLAGAIYEQY
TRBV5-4	ASSEHRDEQY
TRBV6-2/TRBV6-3	ASSYSTDSRYEQY
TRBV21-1	ASSSRDRGRNQPQH
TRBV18	ASSPAETQY
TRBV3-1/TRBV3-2	ASSRGEGREY
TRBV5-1	ASSLGDYSETQY
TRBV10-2	ASRLPTSDNGYT
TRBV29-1	SVVEGGWSYGYT
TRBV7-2	ASSSNRGSDTQY
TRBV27	ASRWTGGGKQY
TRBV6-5	ASTGTGGPIYGYT
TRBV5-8	ASSLGQGYRSPLH
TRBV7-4	ASSPRQGVPPLH
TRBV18	ASSPPGTAGLYNEQF
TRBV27	ASIWGTEAF
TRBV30	AWSPTTSGGYGYT